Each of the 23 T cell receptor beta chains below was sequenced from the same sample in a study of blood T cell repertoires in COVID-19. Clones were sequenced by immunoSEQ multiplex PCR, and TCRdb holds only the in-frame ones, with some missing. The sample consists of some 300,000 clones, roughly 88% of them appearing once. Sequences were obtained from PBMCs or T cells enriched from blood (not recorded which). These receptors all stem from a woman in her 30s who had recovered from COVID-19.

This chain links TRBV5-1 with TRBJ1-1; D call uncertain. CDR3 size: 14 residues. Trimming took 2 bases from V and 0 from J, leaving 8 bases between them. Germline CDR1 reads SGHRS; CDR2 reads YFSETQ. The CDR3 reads CASSFGLMNTEAFF. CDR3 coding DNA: TGCGCCAGCAGCTTTGGGCTCATGAACACTGAAGCTTTCTTT.

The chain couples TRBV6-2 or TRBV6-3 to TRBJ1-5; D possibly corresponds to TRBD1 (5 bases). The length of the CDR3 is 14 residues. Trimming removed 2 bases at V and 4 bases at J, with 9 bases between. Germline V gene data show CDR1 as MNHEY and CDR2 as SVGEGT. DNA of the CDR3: TGTGCCAGCAGTTACCCCCAGGGTAATCAGCCCCAGCATTTT. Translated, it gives CASSYPQGNQPQHF.

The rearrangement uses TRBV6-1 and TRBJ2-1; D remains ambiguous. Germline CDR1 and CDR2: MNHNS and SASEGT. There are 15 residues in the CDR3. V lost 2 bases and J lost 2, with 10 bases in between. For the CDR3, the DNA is TGTGCCAGCAGTGAATACTCCCCACCCTACAATGAGCAGTTCTTC. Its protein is CASSEYSPPYNEQFF.

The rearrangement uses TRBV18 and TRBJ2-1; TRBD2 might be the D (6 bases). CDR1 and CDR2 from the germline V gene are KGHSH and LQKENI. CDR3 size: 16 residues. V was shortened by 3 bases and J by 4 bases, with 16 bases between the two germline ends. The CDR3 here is CASSPPGLRVYNEQFF. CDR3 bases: TGTGCCAGCTCACCTCCGGGACTCCGCGTTTACAATGAGCAGTTCTTC.

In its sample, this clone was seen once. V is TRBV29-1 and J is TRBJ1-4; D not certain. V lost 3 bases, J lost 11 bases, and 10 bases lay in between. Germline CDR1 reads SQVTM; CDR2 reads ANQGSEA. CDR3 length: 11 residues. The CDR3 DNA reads TGCAGCGTTGATCCCGAGGAGAAACTGTTTTTT. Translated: CSVDPEEKLFF.

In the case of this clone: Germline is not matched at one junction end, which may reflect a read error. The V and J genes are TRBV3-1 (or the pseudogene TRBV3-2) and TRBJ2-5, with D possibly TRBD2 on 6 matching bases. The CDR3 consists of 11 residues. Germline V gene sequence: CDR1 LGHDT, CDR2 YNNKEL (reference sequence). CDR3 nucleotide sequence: TGTGCCAGCAGCCAATGGGACTCGGTGGACTTC. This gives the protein CASSQWDSVDF.

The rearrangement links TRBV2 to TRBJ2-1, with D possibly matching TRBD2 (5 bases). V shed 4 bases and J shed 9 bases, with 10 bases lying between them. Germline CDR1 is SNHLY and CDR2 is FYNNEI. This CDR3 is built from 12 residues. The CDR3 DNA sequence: TGTGCCAGCAGTGGAGCGCGGGTTGAGCAGTTCTTC. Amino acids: CASSGARVEQFF. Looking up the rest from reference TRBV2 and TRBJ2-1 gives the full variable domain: EPEVTQTPSHQVTQMGQEVILRCVPISNHLYFYWYRQILGQKVEFLVSFYNNEISEKSEIFDDQFSVERPDGSNFTLKIRSTKLEDSAMYFCASSGARVEQFFGPGTRLTVL.

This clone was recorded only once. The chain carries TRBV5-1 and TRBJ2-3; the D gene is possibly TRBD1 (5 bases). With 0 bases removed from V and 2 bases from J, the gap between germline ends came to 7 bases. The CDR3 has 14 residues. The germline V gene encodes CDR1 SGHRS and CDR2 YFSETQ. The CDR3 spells CASSLADNTDTQYF. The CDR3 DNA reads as TGCGCCAGCAGCTTGGCGGACAACACAGATACGCAGTATTTT.

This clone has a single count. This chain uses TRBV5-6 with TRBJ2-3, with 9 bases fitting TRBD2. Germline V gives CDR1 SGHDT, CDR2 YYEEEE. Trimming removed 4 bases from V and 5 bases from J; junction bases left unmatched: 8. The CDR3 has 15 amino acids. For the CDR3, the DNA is TGTGCCAGCAGCCCAAGCGGGGGGTGGCGAGATACGCAGTATTTT. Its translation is CASSPSGGWRDTQYF.

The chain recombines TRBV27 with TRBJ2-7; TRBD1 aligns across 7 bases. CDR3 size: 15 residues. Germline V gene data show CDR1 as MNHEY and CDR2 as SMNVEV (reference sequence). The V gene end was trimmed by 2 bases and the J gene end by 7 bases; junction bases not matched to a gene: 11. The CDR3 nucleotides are TGTGCCAGCAGTTTAAACTTCGACAGGGTAAAGGAGCAGTACTTC. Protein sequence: CASSLNFDRVKEQYF.

The CDR3 nucleotides read TGTGCTAGTGGTATCGACACACTGAACACTGAAGCTTTCTTT. This encodes CASGIDTLNTEAFF. This chain links TRBV12-5 with TRBJ1-1, with D uncertain. V shed 5 bases and J shed 0 bases, with 10 bases lying between them. CDR3 length equals 14 residues. Germline lookup yields CDR1 LGHNT and CDR2 FRNRAP.

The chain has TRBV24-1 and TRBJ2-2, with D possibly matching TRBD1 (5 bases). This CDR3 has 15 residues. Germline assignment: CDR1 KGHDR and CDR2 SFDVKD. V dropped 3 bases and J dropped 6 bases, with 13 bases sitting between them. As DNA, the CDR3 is TGTGCCACCAGTGATGTGGGGCAGGCCCCCGGGGAGCTGTTTTTT. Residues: CATSDVGQAPGELFF.

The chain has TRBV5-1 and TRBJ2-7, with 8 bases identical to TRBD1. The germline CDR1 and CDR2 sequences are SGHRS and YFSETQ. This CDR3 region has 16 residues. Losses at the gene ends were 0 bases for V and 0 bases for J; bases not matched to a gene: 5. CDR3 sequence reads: CASSLGGTGASYEQYF. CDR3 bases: TGCGCCAGCAGCTTGGGCGGGACAGGAGCCTCCTACGAGCAGTACTTC. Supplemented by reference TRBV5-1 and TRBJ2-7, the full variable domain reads KAGVTQTPRYLIKTRGQQVTLSCSPISGHRSVSWYQQTPGQGLQFLFEYFSETQRNKGNFPGRFSGRQFSNSRSEMNVSTLELGDSALYLCASSLGGTGASYEQYFGPGTRLTVT.

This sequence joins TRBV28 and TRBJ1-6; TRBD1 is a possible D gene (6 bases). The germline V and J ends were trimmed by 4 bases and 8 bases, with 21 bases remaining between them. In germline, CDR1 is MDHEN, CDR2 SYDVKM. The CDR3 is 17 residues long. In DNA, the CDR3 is TGTGCCAGCAGTTCAGGGGCAGCCCCCCGGGGATATTCACCCCTCCACTTT. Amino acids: CASSSGAAPRGYSPLHF. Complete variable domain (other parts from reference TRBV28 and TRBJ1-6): DVKVTQSSRYLVKRTGEKVFLECVQDMDHENMFWYRQDPGLGLRLIYFSYDVKMKEKGDIPEGYSVSREKKERFSLILESASTNQTSMYLCASSSGAAPRGYSPLHFGNGTRLTVT.

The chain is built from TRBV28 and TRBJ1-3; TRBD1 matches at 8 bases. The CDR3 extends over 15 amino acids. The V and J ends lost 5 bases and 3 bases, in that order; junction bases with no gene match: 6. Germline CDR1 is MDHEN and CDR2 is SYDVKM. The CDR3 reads CASSPQGAGGNTIYF. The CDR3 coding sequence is TGTGCCAGCAGTCCCCAGGGGGCCGGTGGAAACACCATATATTTT.

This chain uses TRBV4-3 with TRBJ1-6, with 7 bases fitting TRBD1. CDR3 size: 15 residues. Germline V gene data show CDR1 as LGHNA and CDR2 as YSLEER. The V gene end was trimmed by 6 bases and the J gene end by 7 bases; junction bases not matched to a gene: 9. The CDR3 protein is CASRRTGPPNSPLHF. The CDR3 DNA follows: TGCGCCAGCAGGCGGACAGGACCACCGAATTCACCCCTCCACTTT.

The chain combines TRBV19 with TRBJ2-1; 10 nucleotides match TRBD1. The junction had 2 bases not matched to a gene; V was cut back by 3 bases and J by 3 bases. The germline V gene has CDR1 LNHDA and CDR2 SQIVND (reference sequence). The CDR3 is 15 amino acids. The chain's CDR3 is CASSMGQGIYNEQFF. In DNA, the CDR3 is TGTGCCAGTAGTATGGGACAGGGGATCTACAATGAGCAGTTCTTC.

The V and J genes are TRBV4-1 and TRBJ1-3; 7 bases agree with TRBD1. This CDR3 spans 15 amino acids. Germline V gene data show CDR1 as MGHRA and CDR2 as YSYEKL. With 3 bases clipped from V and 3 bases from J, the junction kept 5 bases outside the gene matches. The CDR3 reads CASSHRTGFGNTIYF. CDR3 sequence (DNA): TGCGCCAGCAGCCACCGGACAGGATTTGGAAACACCATATATTTT.

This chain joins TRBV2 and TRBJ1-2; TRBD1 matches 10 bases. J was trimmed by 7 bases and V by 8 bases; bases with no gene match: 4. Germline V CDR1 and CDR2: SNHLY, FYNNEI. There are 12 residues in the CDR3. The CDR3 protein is CASFGTGAGYTF. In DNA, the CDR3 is TGTGCCAGCTTTGGGACAGGGGCTGGCTACACCTTC.

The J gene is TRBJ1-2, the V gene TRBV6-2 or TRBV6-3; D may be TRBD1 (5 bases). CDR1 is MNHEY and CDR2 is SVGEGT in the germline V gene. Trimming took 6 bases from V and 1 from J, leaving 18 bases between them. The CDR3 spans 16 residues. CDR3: CASSHNPFDSNYGYTF. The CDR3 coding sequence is TGTGCCAGCAGCCACAACCCATTTGACAGTAACTATGGCTACACCTTC.

The CDR3 region is CASSLFQRVAETQYF. The CDR3 coding sequence is TGCGCCAGCAGCTTGTTCCAGCGGGTCGCAGAGACCCAGTACTTC. This chain links TRBV5-1 with TRBJ2-5; D might be TRBD2 (6 bases). Germline V gene data show CDR1 as SGHRS and CDR2 as YFSETQ. Trimming took 1 base from V and 4 from J, leaving 14 bases between them. The CDR3 has 15 amino acids.

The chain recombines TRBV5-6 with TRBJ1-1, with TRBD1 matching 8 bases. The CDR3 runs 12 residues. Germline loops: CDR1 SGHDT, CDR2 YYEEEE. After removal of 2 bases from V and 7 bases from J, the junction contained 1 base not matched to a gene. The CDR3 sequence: CASSLGQGEAFF. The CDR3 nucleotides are TGTGCCAGCAGCTTAGGACAGGGTGAAGCTTTCTTT.

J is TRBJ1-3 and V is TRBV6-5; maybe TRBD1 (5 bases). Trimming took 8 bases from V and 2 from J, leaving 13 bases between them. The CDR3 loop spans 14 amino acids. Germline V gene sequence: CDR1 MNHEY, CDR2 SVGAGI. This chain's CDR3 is CASGARAAGNTIYF. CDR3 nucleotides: TGTGCCAGCGGGGCAAGGGCCGCTGGAAACACCATATATTTT.